A single sample gave rise to the 18 T cell receptor beta chains below, sequenced in a study of T-cell reconstitution after alpha-beta-depleted transplantation in children. General observations from the study: T-cell counts and diversity were attributed mostly to newly produced T cells one year after transplant.

For these TCRs, the target antigens are not known. Unique molecular identifiers were built into the TCRbeta library. TCRdb called the PCR reads again in MiXCR, with one record for every CDR3 protein. The repertoire includes around 270,000 distinct CDR3 sequences, less than 9.5% of them detected once, and about 9.1% sits in the top ten. Source: peripheral blood, taken 360 days after TCRalphabeta/CD19-depleted stem cell transplant. All receptors derive from a female patient aged 2-10 years who had a stem cell transplant for Fanconi anemia, so the T cells may come from the graft donor.

This clonotype was seen many times. The chain employs TRBV27 and TRBJ2-1; TRBD2 agrees at 9 bases. This CDR3 is built from 17 residues. Germline CDR1 reads MNHEY; CDR2 reads SMNVEV (reference sequence). Trimming at V came to 5 bases and at J to 0 bases, leaving 8 bases not matched to a gene. The CDR3 loop reads CASSPSTLAGSYNEQFF. CDR3 nucleotide sequence: TGTGCCAGCAGTCCCTCAACACTAGCGGGCTCCTACAATGAGCAGTTCTTC.

This clonotype came up many times. This rearrangement joins TRBV12-3 or TRBV12-4 to TRBJ1-4, with D uncertain. This CDR3 has 16 amino acids. V was clipped by 7 bases and J by 7 bases, with 22 bases between them. The CDR3 sequence: CASTRGRSEGIEKLFF. As DNA, the CDR3 is TGTGCCAGCACCCGAGGAAGGTCGGAAGGTATTGAAAAACTGTTTTTT.

This clonotype was seen at least ten times. The chain couples TRBV29-1 to TRBJ1-1; 7 nucleotides agree with TRBD1. The trim removed 6 bases at V and 1 base at J, leaving 5 bases unmatched. Germline CDR1 and CDR2: SQVTM and ANQGSEA. The CDR3 is made up of 13 amino acids. This CDR3 is CSVVRQGNTEAFF. The CDR3, as DNA: TGCAGCGTCGTCCGACAGGGGAACACTGAAGCTTTCTTT.

This clonotype has ten or more counts. The chain employs TRBV12-3 or TRBV12-4 and TRBJ2-7; no clear D gene. The CDR3 is 13 amino acids. V was shortened by 2 bases and J by 4 bases, with 9 bases between the two germline ends. This CDR3 reads CASSLNEYYEQYV. CDR3 in DNA: TGTGCCAGCAGTTTAAACGAGTATTACGAGCAGTACGTC.

V is TRBV20-1 and J is TRBJ2-2; 14 bases are shared with TRBD2. Germline loops: CDR1 DFQATT, CDR2 SNEGSKA (reference sequence). Unmatched junction bases numbered 7, after V lost 3 bases and J lost 7 bases. The CDR3 totals 16 residues. The chain's CDR3 is CSASRLAGGRGGELFF. DNA of the CDR3: TGCAGTGCTAGCCGACTAGCGGGAGGGCGGGGCGGGGAGCTGTTTTTT.

This clonotype was observed at least ten times. The rearrangement links TRBV20-1 to TRBJ1-1, with 7 bases aligning to TRBD1. V lost 6 bases and J lost 14; bases outside the gene matches: 18. The CDR3 is 13 amino acids. In germline, CDR1 is DFQATT, CDR2 SNEGSKA (reference sequence). The CDR3 sequence is CSANNRDSQGGFF. The DNA for the CDR3 is TGCAGTGCCAATAACCGGGACAGCCAGGGGGGGTTCTTT.

This clonotype was seen only a few times. The chain joins TRBV7-6 to TRBJ2-1; 8 positions agree with TRBD1. After removal of 4 bases from V and 8 bases from J, the junction contained 13 bases not matched to a gene. CDR3 size: 16 residues. CDR1 and CDR2 (germline): SGHVS, FNYEAQ. CDR3 sequence: CASSYPYGQGGDEQFF. The CDR3 bases are TGTGCCAGCAGCTACCCCTACGGACAGGGAGGCGATGAGCAGTTCTTC. The entire variable domain, with the rest obtained from reference TRBV7-6 and TRBJ2-1, is as follows: GAGVSQSPRYKVTKRGQDVALRCDPISGHVSLYWYRQALGQGPEFLTYFNYEAQQDKSGLPNDRFSAERPEGSISTLTIQRTEQRDSAMYRCASSYPYGQGGDEQFFGPGTRLTVL.

V and J are TRBV11-2 and TRBJ2-3; D remains unclear. Between the trimmed V and J ends, which lost 5 bases and 6 bases, there was a span of 9 bases. Per the germline V gene, CDR1 is SGHAT and CDR2 is FQNNGV. The length of the CDR3 is 12 residues. CDR3 residues: CASSPARDTQYF. The CDR3 region has the DNA TGTGCCAGCAGCCCGGCGAGGGATACGCAGTATTTT.

This clonotype was seen many times. V gene TRBV29-1 combines with J gene TRBJ2-5, with 9 bases matching TRBD2. J was trimmed by 3 bases and V by 1 base; bases with no gene match: 6. The CDR3 totals 15 residues. Germline CDR1 is SQVTM and CDR2 is ANQGSEA. This chain's CDR3 is CSVEGVAGVKETQYF. As DNA, the CDR3 is TGCAGCGTTGAAGGGGTAGCGGGAGTAAAAGAGACCCAGTACTTC.

J is TRBJ2-7 and V is TRBV6-1, with D tentatively TRBD1 or TRBD2 (6 bases each). Trimming left V 6 bases short and J 3 bases short, with 18 bases between. The CDR3 consists of 15 residues. Germline CDR1 and CDR2: MNHNS and SASEGT. The CDR3: CASSPLTRGVYEQYF. The CDR3 bases are TGTGCCAGCAGCCCCCTCACTAGGGGGGTCTACGAGCAGTACTTC.

This clonotype was detected ten times or more. The V call is TRBV7-2, the J call TRBJ2-7; possible D gene TRBD2, 5 bases. CDR1 is SGHTA and CDR2 is FQGNSA in the germline V gene. The ends were cut back, 5 bases at V and 5 bases at J, with 13 bases in the middle. The CDR3 loop spans 13 amino acids. In DNA form, the CDR3 reads TGTGCCAGCAGCCCGGGGTTAAGGGACGAGCAGTACTTC. It specifies CASSPGLRDEQYF.

At least ten counts were recorded for this clonotype. The rearrangement uses TRBV5-1 and TRBJ1-2; TRBD1 matches at 8 bases. The V gene end was trimmed by 5 bases and the J gene end by 3 bases; junction bases not matched to a gene: 6. CDR1 and CDR2 (germline): SGHRS, YFSETQ. The CDR3 covers 14 residues. CDR3 residues: CASRDRVYDYGYTF. The CDR3, as DNA: TGCGCCAGCAGGGACAGGGTGTATGACTATGGCTACACCTTC. Drawing the rest from reference TRBV5-1 and TRBJ1-2, the complete variable domain is KAGVTQTPRYLIKTRGQQVTLSCSPISGHRSVSWYQQTPGQGLQFLFEYFSETQRNKGNFPGRFSGRQFSNSRSEMNVSTLELGDSALYLCASRDRVYDYGYTFGSGTRLTVV.

The J gene is TRBJ2-2, the V gene TRBV6-2 or TRBV6-3; D remains ambiguous. The CDR3 covers 14 residues. The V end lost 0 bases, the J end lost 4 bases, and 6 bases lay between the germline ends. Germline values: CDR1 MNHEY, CDR2 SVGEGT. The CDR3 DNA reads as TGTGCCAGCAGTTACTCGAAAGGCACCGGGGAGCTGTTTTTT. Its protein product is CASSYSKGTGELFF.

This clonotype was counted at least ten times. The chain recombines TRBV5-1 with TRBJ2-3; no clear D. V was trimmed by 4 bases and J by 0 bases, leaving 9 bases between them. Germline CDR1 reads SGHRS; CDR2 reads YFSETQ. The CDR3 covers 14 residues. CDR3 residues: CASSPVGSTDTQYF. In DNA, the CDR3 is TGCGCCAGCAGCCCCGTTGGTAGCACAGATACGCAGTATTTT.

This clonotype has a count of ten or more. The CDR3 DNA reads as TGCAGTGCTAGTAAGGGGGGCACTGAAGCTTTCTTT. Its translation is CSASKGGTEAFF. This chain links TRBV20-1 with TRBJ1-1, with D maybe TRBD1 (6 bases). V dropped 3 bases and J dropped 4 bases, with 9 bases sitting between them. The germline V gene has CDR1 DFQATT and CDR2 SNEGSKA (reference sequence). The CDR3 loop spans 12 amino acids.

CDR3 in amino acids: CASSLGIQGRNTQYF. The CDR3, as DNA: TGTGCCAGCAGCTTAGGGATCCAGGGAAGAAATACGCAGTATTTT. The chain employs TRBV7-8 and TRBJ2-3, with a weak D call TRBD1 (5 bases). Germline CDR1 and CDR2: SGHVS and FQNEAQ. V lost 1 base and J lost 7, with 15 bases in between. The CDR3 loop spans 15 amino acids.

The rearrangement joins TRBV6-5 to TRBJ2-1; the match to TRBD2 covers 12 bases. The V gene's germline CDR1 is MNHEY and CDR2 SVGAGI. The V gene end was trimmed by 4 bases and the J gene end by 3 bases; junction bases not matched to a gene: 4. CDR3 length: 16 residues. CDR3 sequence reads: CASSSGTSGYYNEQFF. CDR3 sequence (DNA): TGTGCCAGCAGTTCCGGGACTAGCGGGTACTACAATGAGCAGTTCTTC.

This clonotype has ten or more counts. This chain links TRBV12-3 or TRBV12-4 with TRBJ2-1; 8 positions match TRBD2. CDR3 length: 15 residues. The V segment lost 6 bases and the J segment 4 bases; nucleotides outside the gene matches: 8. The CDR3 reads CASSPRPSGYNEQFF. CDR3 bases: TGTGCCAGCAGCCCCCGACCTAGCGGGTACAATGAGCAGTTCTTC.